This T cell receptor (beta chain) was identified during a study of CD8 T cells in ankylosing spondylitis. Germline values: CDR1 SNHLY, CDR2 FYNNEI. The CDR3 consists of 15 residues. Trimming at V came to 4 bases and at J to 1 base, leaving 7 bases not matched to a gene. Ten or more counts support this clonotype. No antigen is known for it. Study-wide results and limits: Among TCR beta sequences, a motif of 7 to 9 highly homologous variants appeared characteristic of ankylosing spondylitis blood. Significantly higher representation of disease-linked clones was reported for matched ankylosing spondylitis synovial fluid.

Scientists made TCR beta libraries using quantitative 5'-RACE with molecular barcodes. TCRdb passed the 5' RACE reads through MiXCR, listing each CDR3 protein once. The sample contains approximately 220,000 distinct CDR3 sequences, approximately 20% of which appear only once. The V call is TRBV2, the J call TRBJ2-7, with 7 bases lining up with TRBD1. Sequencing was performed on blood, either unsorted or a sorted T cell fraction (not recorded which). The TCR sequence derives from a male donor with ankylosing spondylitis. The CDR3 sequence: CASSGLAGGSYEQYF. The CDR3 DNA sequence: TGTGCCAGCAGTGGTCTGGCAGGGGGATCCTACGAGCAGTACTTC.